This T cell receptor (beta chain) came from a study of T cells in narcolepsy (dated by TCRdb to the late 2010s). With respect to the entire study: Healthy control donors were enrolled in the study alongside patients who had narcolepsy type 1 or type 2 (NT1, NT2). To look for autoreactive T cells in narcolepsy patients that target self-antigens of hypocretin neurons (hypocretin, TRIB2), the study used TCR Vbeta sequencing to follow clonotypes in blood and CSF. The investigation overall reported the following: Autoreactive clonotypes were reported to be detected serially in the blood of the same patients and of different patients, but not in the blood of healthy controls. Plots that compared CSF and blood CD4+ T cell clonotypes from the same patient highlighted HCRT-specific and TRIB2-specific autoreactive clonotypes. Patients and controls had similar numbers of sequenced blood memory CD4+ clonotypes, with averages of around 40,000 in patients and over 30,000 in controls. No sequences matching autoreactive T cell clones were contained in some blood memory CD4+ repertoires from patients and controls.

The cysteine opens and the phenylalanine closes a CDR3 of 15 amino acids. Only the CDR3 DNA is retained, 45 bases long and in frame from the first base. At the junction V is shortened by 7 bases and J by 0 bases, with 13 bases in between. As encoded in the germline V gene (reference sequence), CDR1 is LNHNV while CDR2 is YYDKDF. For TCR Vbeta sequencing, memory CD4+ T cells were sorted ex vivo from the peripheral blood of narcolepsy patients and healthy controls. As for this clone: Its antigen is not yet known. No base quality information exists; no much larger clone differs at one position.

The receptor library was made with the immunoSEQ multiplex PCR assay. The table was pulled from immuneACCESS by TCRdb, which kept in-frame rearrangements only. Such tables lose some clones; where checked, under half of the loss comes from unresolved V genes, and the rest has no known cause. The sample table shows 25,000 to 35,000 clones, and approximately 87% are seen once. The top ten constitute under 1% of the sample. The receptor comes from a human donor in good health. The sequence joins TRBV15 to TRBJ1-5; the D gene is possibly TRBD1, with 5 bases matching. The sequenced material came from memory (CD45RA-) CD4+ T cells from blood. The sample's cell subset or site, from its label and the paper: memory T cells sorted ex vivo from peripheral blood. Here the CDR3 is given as CATKLAGSSNQPQHF. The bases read TGTGCCACCAAGTTGGCAGGGTCTAGCAATCAGCCCCAGCATTTT.